This T cell receptor beta chain is drawn from a study of CD8 T cells in Susac syndrome. When the RNA was reverse transcribed, random hexamers were used with an input of about 0.5 to 1 ug. TCR beta CDR3 was amplified by immunoSEQ covering 54 Vbeta and 13 Jbeta. TCRdb itself ran the immunoSEQ multiplex PCR reads through MiXCR, one entry per CDR3 protein. The sample includes about 300,000 distinct CDR3 sequences, about 89% of them seen just once. CDR3 length equals 15 residues. CDR1 is SGHTA, CDR2 FQGNSA, per germline. V shed 4 bases and J shed 0 bases, with 11 bases lying between them. V and J are TRBV7-2 and TRBJ2-3; no reliable D call. This sequence was found in a human donor with multiple sclerosis. Sequenced material: CD8+ T cells from PBMCs. Here the CDR3 DNA reads TGTGCCAGCAGCTCCCTACCGGTTAGCACAGATACGCAGTATTTT. Its protein product is CASSSLPVSTDTQYF.